The source of this T cell receptor (beta chain) is a study of cytomegalovirus exposure and HLA in healthy donors. The sample holds one count of this clone. Its antigen is unknown. Study results and limitations: It was in a later analysis that TCR association rates were seen to vary by HLA locus, highest for DRB1 and lowest for HLA-C. The study labeled 150 or so TCR beta chains cytomegalovirus-associated. In a later analysis, a missense DCLRE1C variant was linked to TCR beta V- and J-gene trimming.

PCR employed 60 Vbeta and 13 Jbeta primers. As originally analysed: Later reanalysis found approximately 76 million unique TCR beta chains, roughly 9.9 million of them shared. The protocol was immunoSEQ multiplex PCR, while the TCRdb copy is restricted to in-frame clones and leaves out a portion. V, J and clone size derive from that table, while D and trimming were established from the DNA sequence. Here the sample spans about 190,000 clones, approximately 81% being singletons. The CDR3 has 11 amino acids. Germline V gene lookup returns CDR1 SNHLY and CDR2 FYNNEI. Trimming pared 7 bases from V and 7 bases from J, leaving 10 bases between.

The receptor was derived from a woman aged 18-29 years in good health and CMV-seropositive. The gene calls are TRBV2 and TRBJ1-1; D is ambiguous. The material sequenced was PBMCs. The CDR3 nucleotides read TGTGCCAGCATAAGGGAGAATGAAGCTTTCTTT. It is translated as CASIRENEAFF.